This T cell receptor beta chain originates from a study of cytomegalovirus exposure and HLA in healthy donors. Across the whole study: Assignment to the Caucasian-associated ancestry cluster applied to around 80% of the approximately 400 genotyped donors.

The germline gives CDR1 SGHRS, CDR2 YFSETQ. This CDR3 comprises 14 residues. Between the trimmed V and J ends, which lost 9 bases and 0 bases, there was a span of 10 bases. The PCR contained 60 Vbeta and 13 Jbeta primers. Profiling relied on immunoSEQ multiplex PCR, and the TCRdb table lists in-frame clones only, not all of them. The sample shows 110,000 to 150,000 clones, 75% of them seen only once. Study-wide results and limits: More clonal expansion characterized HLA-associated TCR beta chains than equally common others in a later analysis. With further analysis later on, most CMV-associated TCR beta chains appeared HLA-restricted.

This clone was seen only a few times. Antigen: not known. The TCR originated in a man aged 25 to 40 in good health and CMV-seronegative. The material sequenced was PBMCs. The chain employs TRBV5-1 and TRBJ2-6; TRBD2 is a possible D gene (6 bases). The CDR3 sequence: CATRGVSGANVLTF. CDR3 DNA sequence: TGCGCCACCCGCGGGGTCTCTGGGGCCAACGTCCTGACTTTC.